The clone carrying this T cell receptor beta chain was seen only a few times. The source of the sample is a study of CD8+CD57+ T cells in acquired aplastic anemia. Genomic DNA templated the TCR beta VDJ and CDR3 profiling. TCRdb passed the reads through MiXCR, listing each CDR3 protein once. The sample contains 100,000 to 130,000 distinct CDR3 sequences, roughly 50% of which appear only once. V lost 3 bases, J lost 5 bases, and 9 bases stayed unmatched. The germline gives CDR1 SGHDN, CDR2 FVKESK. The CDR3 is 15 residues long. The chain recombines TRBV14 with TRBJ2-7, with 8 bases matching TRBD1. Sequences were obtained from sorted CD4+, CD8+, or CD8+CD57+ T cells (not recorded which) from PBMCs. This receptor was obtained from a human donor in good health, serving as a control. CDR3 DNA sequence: TGTGCCAGCAGCCACCACAGGACAGGGCTGGACGAGCAGTACTTC. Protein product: CASSHHRTGLDEQYF. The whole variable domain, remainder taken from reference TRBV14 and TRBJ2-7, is EAGVTQFPSHSVIEKGQTVTLRCDPISGHDNLYWYRRVMGKEIKFLLHFVKESKQDESGMPNNRFLAERTGGTYSTLKVQPAELEDSGVYFCASSHHRTGLDEQYFGPGTRLTVT.